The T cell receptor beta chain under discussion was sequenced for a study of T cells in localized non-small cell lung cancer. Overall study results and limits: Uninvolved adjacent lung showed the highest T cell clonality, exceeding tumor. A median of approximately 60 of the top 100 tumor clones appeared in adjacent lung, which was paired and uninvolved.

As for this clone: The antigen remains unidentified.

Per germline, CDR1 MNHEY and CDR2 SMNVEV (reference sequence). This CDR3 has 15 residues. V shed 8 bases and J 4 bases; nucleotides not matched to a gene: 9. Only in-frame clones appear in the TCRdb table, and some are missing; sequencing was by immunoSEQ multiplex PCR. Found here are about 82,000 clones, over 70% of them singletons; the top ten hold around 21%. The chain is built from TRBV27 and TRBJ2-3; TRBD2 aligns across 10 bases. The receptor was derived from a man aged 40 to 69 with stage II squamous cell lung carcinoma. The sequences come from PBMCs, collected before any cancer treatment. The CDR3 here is CASHAAGGLADTQYF. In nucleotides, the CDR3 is TGTGCCAGCCACGCAGCGGGGGGGCTTGCAGATACGCAGTATTTT.